These 22 T cell receptor beta chains came from one sample sequenced in a study of T cells in Graves' hyperthyroidism and ophthalmopathy. Amplification targeted TCR beta CDR3 regions from RNA transcripts. First-round RT-PCR with HTBI primers amplified the TCR CDR3 region. In TCRdb, the multiplex PCR reads were re-called with MiXCR into one record per CDR3 protein. The data show about 290,000 distinct CDR3 sequences, with 15% to 20% seen just once and around 57% held by the top ten. The sequenced sample was blood. These receptors all come from a woman between 55 and 75 years old with Graves' ophthalmopathy.

For this clonotype: A clone one base away is much larger, so this may be a read error. V and J are TRBV5-1 and TRBJ1-5, with 10 bases fitting TRBD1. Trimming cost V 3 bases and J 7 bases; bases outside gene matches: 7. Germline assignment: CDR1 SGHRS and CDR2 YFSETQ. The CDR3 has 15 residues. The CDR3 DNA reads TGCGCCAGCAGCTCCGGGACAGGGGTACGCCAGCCCCAGCATTTT. Its protein is CASSSGTGVRQPQHF. Full variable domain (missing parts from reference TRBV5-1 and TRBJ1-5): KAGVTQTPRYLIKTRGQQVTLSCSPISGHRSVSWYQQTPGQGLQFLFEYFSETQRNKGNFPGRFSGRQFSNSRSEMNVSTLELGDSALYLCASSSGTGVRQPQHFGDGTRLSIL.

This rearrangement joins TRBV5-1 to TRBJ2-4, with 11 bases lining up with TRBD1. V shed 4 bases and J 5 bases; nucleotides not matched to a gene: 8. Germline V gene lookup returns CDR1 SGHRS and CDR2 YFSETQ. The CDR3 is 16 residues long. The CDR3 sequence: CASSGGTGGPQNIQYF. Here the CDR3 DNA reads TGCGCCAGCAGCGGGGGGACAGGGGGGCCCCAAAACATTCAGTACTTC.

This clonotype was seen many times. The J gene is TRBJ2-7, the V gene TRBV13, with TRBD1 identical over 7 bases. The germline V gene has CDR1 PRHDT and CDR2 FYEKMQ (reference sequence). The CDR3 totals 17 residues. V gave up 4 bases and J gave up 2 bases; unmatched junction bases: 14. CDR3 nucleotide sequence: TGTGCCAGCAGCTCCCTGGGGTTGGGACAGCCAGCCTACGAGCAGTACTTC. Translated, it gives CASSSLGLGQPAYEQYF.

This clonotype was detected a few times. The rearrangement uses TRBV5-1 and TRBJ2-5, with 7 bases identical to TRBD2. Germline-derived CDR1 and CDR2 are SGHRS and YFSETQ. V lost 2 bases to trimming and J lost 1 base; unmatched junction nucleotides: 11. This CDR3 is 17 amino acids long. The CDR3 loop reads CASSFFGGTSVQETQYF. The DNA of the CDR3 is TGCGCCAGCAGCTTTTTTGGTGGAACTAGCGTCCAAGAGACCCAGTACTTC.

Many counts were recorded for this clonotype. The CDR3 reads CASSLNRGRETQYF. The CDR3 DNA sequence: TGTGCCAGCAGCTTAAACAGGGGACGAGAGACCCAGTACTTC. The chain employs TRBV7-2 and TRBJ2-5; TRBD1 agrees at 7 bases. The CDR3 sequence is 14 residues long. V gave up 2 bases and J gave up 4 bases; unmatched junction bases: 4. The germline V gene encodes CDR1 SGHTA and CDR2 FQGNSA.

Ten or more counts support this clonotype. The chain is built from TRBV20-1 and TRBJ2-1; D unclear. The V and J ends lost 5 bases and 3 bases respectively, with 11 bases between them. Per germline, CDR1 DFQATT and CDR2 SNEGSKA (reference sequence). CDR3 size: 13 residues. CDR3 region: CSAGLVGYNEQFF. The DNA for the CDR3 is TGCAGTGCTGGGTTGGTAGGCTACAATGAGCAGTTCTTC.

This clonotype was seen ten or more times. V is TRBV25-1 and J is TRBJ1-2, with D unresolved. Germline values: CDR1 MGHDK, CDR2 SYGVNS. The V end lost 1 base, the J end lost 6 bases, and 18 bases lay between the germline ends. The CDR3 consists of 16 residues. The CDR3 reads CASSEWGEGLMDGYTF. Here the CDR3 DNA reads TGTGCCAGCAGTGAATGGGGAGAGGGTCTTATGGATGGCTACACCTTC.

V usage is TRBV6-1 and J usage is TRBJ2-7, with a weak D call TRBD1 (5 bases). Between the trimmed V and J ends, which lost 1 base and 2 bases, there was a span of 21 bases. CDR1 and CDR2 (germline): MNHNS, SASEGT. The CDR3 loop spans 18 amino acids. CDR3 sequence reads: CASSEVVRLTESPYEQYF. CDR3 DNA: TGTGCCAGCAGTGAAGTAGTGCGTCTGACAGAATCCCCCTACGAGCAGTACTTC.

The table lists this clonotype with many counts. The CDR3 DNA reads TGTGCCAGCAGTTGGGGGACTGAAGCTTTCTTT. Translated, it gives CASSWGTEAFF. The genes are TRBV28 and TRBJ1-1; D possibly corresponds to TRBD1 (5 bases). Germline V lookup: CDR1 MDHEN, CDR2 SYDVKM. The CDR3 is 11 amino acids. Trimming took off 4 bases at V and 5 bases at J, with 5 bases between the two ends.

There are many counts of this clonotype. This chain links TRBV18 with TRBJ2-1; D may be TRBD1 or TRBD2 (5 bases each). Germline loops: CDR1 KGHSH, CDR2 LQKENI. The V gene lost 7 bases and the J gene lost 10 bases, with 23 bases spanning the gap. The CDR3 runs to 15 residues. CDR3 amino acids: CASLQWGSRSDEQFF. CDR3 nucleotides: TGTGCCAGCTTGCAATGGGGGAGCCGGAGCGACGAGCAGTTCTTC.

This clonotype appeared a few times. The chain has TRBV5-1 and TRBJ1-4; possible D gene TRBD1, 6 bases. The germline CDR1 and CDR2 sequences are SGHRS and YFSETQ. V was clipped by 4 bases and J by 3 bases, with 13 bases between them. There are 15 residues in the CDR3. The CDR3 region is CASSDTQGANEKLFF. The CDR3 DNA is TGCGCCAGCAGCGATACACAGGGAGCTAATGAAAAACTGTTTTTT.

The V gene is TRBV5-6, the J gene TRBJ2-1; tentative D call: TRBD1 (5 bases). Per the germline V gene, CDR1 is SGHDT and CDR2 is YYEEEE. The V end was cut by 4 bases, the J end by 3 bases, with 11 bases between. CDR3 size: 14 residues. This chain's CDR3 is CASSSDRIYNEQFF. DNA for the CDR3: TGTGCCAGCAGCAGTGACAGAATCTACAATGAGCAGTTCTTC.

This clonotype appeared a few times. This CDR3 is CASSDRTGSYF. The CDR3 DNA reads TGTGCCAGCAGTGACAGGACAGGGTCGTACTTC. This chain uses TRBV28 with TRBJ2-5; 8 nucleotides agree with TRBD1. The V gene's germline CDR1 is MDHEN and CDR2 SYDVKM. Trimming cost V 5 bases and J 13 bases; bases outside gene matches: 6. The CDR3 contains 11 residues.

A note on this clonotype: Since a much larger clone is just one base distant, this may be a read error. The rearrangement links TRBV7-9 to TRBJ2-3; 9 bases are a match to TRBD1. The CDR3 covers 16 residues. CDR1 is SEHNR, CDR2 FQNEAQ, per germline (reference sequence). CDR3 protein: CASSSGQGSSTDMQYF. For the CDR3, the DNA is TGTGCCAGCAGCTCTGGACAGGGGTCTAGCACAGATATGCAGTATTTT.

There are many counts of this clonotype. The genes are TRBV6-2 or TRBV6-3 and TRBJ2-7; TRBD1 aligns across 7 bases. This CDR3 comprises 12 residues. Germline CDR1 MNHEY, CDR2 SVGEGT. The V gene end was trimmed by 2 bases and the J gene end by 6 bases; junction bases not matched to a gene: 1. CDR3 bases: TGTGCCAGCAGTTACGACAGGGCCGAGCAGTACTTC. It specifies CASSYDRAEQYF.

This clonotype was seen a handful of times. The chain employs TRBV30 and TRBJ2-3; 8 nucleotides align to TRBD2. Germline CDR1 reads GTSNPN; CDR2 reads SVGIG (reference sequence). The CDR3 length is 14 residues. Germline trimming cut 2 bases from V and 5 bases from J; bases unmatched to any gene: 6. The CDR3 loop is CAWSWAGGIDTQYF. The CDR3 region has the DNA TGTGCCTGGAGTTGGGCGGGAGGAATAGATACGCAGTATTTT. Full variable domain (rest looked up from reference TRBV30 and TRBJ2-3): SQTIHQWPATLVQPVGSPLSLECTVEGTSNPNLYWYRQAAGRGLQLLFYSVGIGQISSEVPQNLSASRPQDRQFILSSKKLLLSDSGFYLCAWSWAGGIDTQYFGPGTRLTVL.

The chain employs TRBV27 and TRBJ1-1; possibly TRBD1 for D (6 bases). Trimming pared 5 bases from V and 10 bases from J, leaving 17 bases between. In germline, CDR1 is MNHEY, CDR2 SMNVEV (reference sequence). The CDR3 is made up of 13 amino acids. CDR3 residues: CASSNRERVGAFF. The DNA of the CDR3 is TGTGCCAGCAGTAACAGGGAGAGGGTTGGAGCTTTCTTT.

This clonotype was seen more than once but under ten times. The chain joins TRBV29-1 to TRBJ1-3; D gene uncertain. The CDR3 runs to 17 residues. CDR1 SQVTM and CDR2 ANQGSEA come from the germline V gene. The CDR3 DNA follows: TGCAGGGATATCCGCCCTCCTACAGTTTACTCTGGAAACACCATATATTTT. It specifies CRDIRPPTVYSGNTIYF.

This clonotype showed up many times. V usage is TRBV7-9 and J usage is TRBJ2-7, with unresolved D. The CDR3 is made up of 14 amino acids. Germline values: CDR1 SEHNR, CDR2 FQNEAQ (reference sequence). The V and J ends lost 4 bases and 3 bases respectively, with 13 bases between them. The CDR3 sequence is CASSYGSRFYEQYF. Written as DNA, the CDR3 is TGTGCCAGCAGCTATGGCAGCAGGTTCTACGAGCAGTACTTC.

This chain uses TRBV28 with TRBJ2-2; 7 positions match TRBD1. The CDR3 spans 14 residues. J gave up 5 bases and V 6 bases, and 6 bases lay outside the gene matches. Germline V gene lookup returns CDR1 MDHEN and CDR2 SYDVKM. This chain's CDR3 is CASSWTGPTGELFF. For the CDR3, the DNA is TGTGCCAGCAGCTGGACAGGACCGACCGGGGAGCTGTTTTTT.

This clonotype appeared many times. The CDR3 region has the DNA TGTGCCAGCAGTTTATTCCTCTCGGCGGTTAGCAATCAGCCCCAGCATTTT. Translated, it gives CASSLFLSAVSNQPQHF. The chain recombines TRBV28 with TRBJ1-5; D remains ambiguous. Trimming removed 1 base from V and 0 bases from J, with 13 bases in between. Per germline, CDR1 MDHEN and CDR2 SYDVKM. CDR3 length: 17 residues.

In its sample, this clonotype was seen many times. V and J are TRBV30 and TRBJ2-1; D is undetermined. Looked up from germline, CDR1 is GTSNPN and CDR2 is SVGIG (reference sequence). This CDR3 comprises 15 residues. V gave up 0 bases and J gave up 6 bases, with 15 bases separating them. For the CDR3, the DNA is TGTGCCTGGAGTGTTGGGTCGACGAGAAGCAATGAGCAGTTCTTC. This codes for CAWSVGSTRSNEQFF.